Listed below are T cell receptor beta chains from one sample, sequenced in a study of cytomegalovirus exposure and HLA in healthy donors. Libraries were prepared by immunoSEQ multiplex PCR; TCRdb keeps only in-frame clonotypes and omits some of them. The sample carries 120,000 or so clones, about nine tenths recorded once. Input material: PBMCs. The receptors come from a man aged 25 to 40 in good health and CMV-seronegative. Each CDR3 is given with its conserved first and last residue. D genes are given only for firm matches. Only some rows state a clone size, as once, few, many or a class for expanded clones.

j_call | v_call | d_call | clone_size | cdr3_nt | cdr3_aa
TRBJ2-1 | TRBV19 | - | - | TGTGCCAGTAGTATGGCACAGATAATTAATGAGCAGTTCTTC | CASSMAQIINEQFF
TRBJ2-3 | TRBV7-9 | - | - | TGTGCCAGCAGCTCGAACTTACGCGATACGCAGTATTTT | CASSSNLRDTQYF
TRBJ2-1 | TRBV9 | - | - | TGTGCCAACCGGGGATCCGGCCATGAGCAGTTCTTC | CANRGSGHEQFF
TRBJ2-7 | TRBV9 | - | - | TGTGCCAGCAGCGTAGCGACAGCAGCCGAGCAGTACTTC | CASSVATAAEQYF
TRBJ2-3 | TRBV5-1 | - | - | TGCGCCAGCAGCTCCATGACTAATCCAGATACGCAGTATTTT | CASSSMTNPDTQYF
TRBJ2-1 | TRBV29-1 | TRBD2 | - | TGCAGCGTTGAAGATTTGGCTAGCGGTATAGGCGAGCAGTTCTTC | CSVEDLASGIGEQFF
TRBJ2-3 | TRBV4-2 | TRBD2 | - | TGTGCCAGCAGCCGACTTGGGCTAGCGGGAGAAGCAGATACGCAGTATTTT | CASSRLGLAGEADTQYF
TRBJ1-1 | TRBV4-3 | TRBD1 | once | TGCGCCAGCAGCCAACAGGACAGGGGGAACACTGAAGCTTTCTTT | CASSQQDRGNTEAFF
TRBJ2-3 | TRBV9 | TRBD2 | - | TGTGCCAGCAGCGCGGGACTAGCGGGAGGAGATACGCAGTATTTT | CASSAGLAGGDTQYF
TRBJ2-7 | TRBV6-5 | TRBD2 | - | TGTGCCAGCAGTTTGACTAGCGGTTACTCCTACGAGCAGTACTTC | CASSLTSGYSYEQYF
TRBJ2-3 | TRBV5-6 | TRBD1 | - | TGTGCCAGCAGCTGGGACAGTCCTACAGATACGCAGTATTTT | CASSWDSPTDTQYF
TRBJ1-1 | TRBV6-6 | TRBD1 | - | TGTGCCAGCACCAGGAACAGGGGCACTGAAGCTTTCTTT | CASTRNRGTEAFF
TRBJ2-7 | TRBV11-2 | TRBD2 | once | TGTGCCAGCAGCTTAGCGGACGCGGGAGTCGATTCCTACGAGCAGTACTTC | CASSLADAGVDSYEQYF
TRBJ2-7 | TRBV7-9 | TRBD1 | - | TGTGCCAGCAGCCAAGGGACAGTCTCCTACGAGCAGTACTTC | CASSQGTVSYEQYF
TRBJ2-5 | TRBV5-6 | TRBD2 | - | TGTGCCAGCAGCTCGCTAGCGGGAGGCGGGGAGACCCAGTACTTC | CASSSLAGGGETQYF
TRBJ2-1 | TRBV5-6 | - | - | TGTGCCAGCAGCTTATCAGTAGCGGAGTGGAGCGAGCAGTTCTTC | CASSLSVAEWSEQFF
TRBJ1-1 | TRBV10-2 | - | - | TGCGCCAGCACGGTTGGCAGGGAGAACACTGAAGCTTTCTTT | CASTVGRENTEAFF
TRBJ2-2 | TRBV30 | - | - | TGTGCCTGGAGAAGCCCAGCGAGGATGAACACCGGGGAGCTGTTTTTT | CAWRSPARMNTGELFF
TRBJ1-4 | TRBV2 | TRBD1 | - | TGTGCCAGCACGGCCAGGGGGTTCCGTGAAAAACTGTTTTTT | CASTARGFREKLFF
TRBJ2-3 | TRBV5-1 | - | - | TGCGCCAGCGCCCTCCTCCGGGGAGGCACAGATACGCAGTATTTT | CASALLRGGTDTQYF
TRBJ1-2 | TRBV30 | - | - | TGTGCCTGGAGGCAGACTAACTATGGCTACACCTTC | CAWRQTNYGYTF
TRBJ1-1 | TRBV5-4 | - | - | TGTGCCAGCAGCTTGGGGGCGGGAACTGAAGCTTTCTTT | CASSLGAGTEAFF
TRBJ1-2 | TRBV6-1 | TRBD1 | once | TGTGCCAGCAGTGATTTAGGACAGGCGGCTAACTATGGCTACACCTTC | CASSDLGQAANYGYTF
TRBJ2-7 | TRBV11-2 | TRBD2 | - | TGTGCCAGCAGCTTAGGGAGGAGCGGGGCCACCTACGAGCAGTACTTC | CASSLGRSGATYEQYF
TRBJ2-1 | TRBV20-1 | - | - | TGCAGTGAGCCCCTCTACAATGAGCAGTTCTTC | CSEPLYNEQFF